The 6 T cell receptor beta chains below come from one sample, sequenced in a study of blood T cells in healthy people across ages. Combining a sample-barcoded 5' primer with a J-beta primer mix, a second PCR ran for roughly 6 to 11 cycles. MiXCR, applied by TCRdb to the 5' RACE reads, yields one record per CDR3 protein. This sample has fewer than 900,000 distinct CDR3 sequences, with 43% found just once. The specimen was blood. These receptors were obtained from a woman aged 55-69 years in good health.

The chain recombines TRBV6-6 with TRBJ2-3; D tentatively reads TRBD1 or TRBD2 (5 bases each). The CDR3 is 13 residues long. The V end was cut by 7 bases, the J end by 4 bases, with 12 bases between. CDR1 and CDR2 (germline): MNHNY, SVGAGI (reference sequence). CDR3 sequence: CASTGLRADTQYF. The CDR3 nucleotides read TGTGCCAGCACAGGGTTGAGGGCAGATACGCAGTATTTT.

V is TRBV5-1 and J is TRBJ2-5; D tentatively fits TRBD1 or TRBD2 (5 bases each). V shed 4 bases and J shed 1 base, with 17 bases lying between them. Germline V gene lookup returns CDR1 SGHRS and CDR2 YFSETQ. The CDR3 contains 16 residues. CDR3 loop: CASSIGTGRTQETQYF. CDR3 DNA: TGCGCCAGCAGCATCGGGACCGGGCGGACCCAAGAGACCCAGTACTTC. Looking up the rest from reference TRBV5-1 and TRBJ2-5 gives the full variable domain: KAGVTQTPRYLIKTRGQQVTLSCSPISGHRSVSWYQQTPGQGLQFLFEYFSETQRNKGNFPGRFSGRQFSNSRSEMNVSTLELGDSALYLCASSIGTGRTQETQYFGPGTRLLVL.

The rearrangement joins TRBV7-9 to TRBJ1-2, with a possible D match to TRBD1 (6 bases). The V end was cut by 1 base, the J end by 6 bases, with 9 bases between. CDR1 is SEHNR and CDR2 is FQNEAQ in the germline V gene (reference sequence). The CDR3 has 13 amino acids. CDR3 protein: CASSLDRADGYTF. The DNA for the CDR3 is TGTGCCAGCAGCTTAGACAGGGCAGATGGCTACACCTTC.

V gene TRBV29-1 combines with J gene TRBJ2-7; a possible D gene is TRBD2 (5 bases). Germline-derived CDR1 and CDR2 are SQVTM and ANQGSEA. The germline V and J ends were trimmed by 2 bases and 3 bases, with 14 bases remaining between them. The length of the CDR3 is 14 residues. For the CDR3, the DNA is TGCAGCGTTGAATCCCCCGGGGAAGACTACGAGCAGTACTTC. It translates to CSVESPGEDYEQYF.

This clonotype was seen a handful of times. The V gene is TRBV6-5, the J gene TRBJ2-2, with unresolved D. The CDR3 is 14 amino acids. The V and J ends lost 4 bases and 6 bases respectively, with 12 bases between them. Germline CDR1 reads MNHEY; CDR2 reads SVGAGI. The CDR3 DNA reads TGTGCCAGCAGTTGGAGTAGCTCAGCCGGGGAGCTGTTTTTT. Its protein product is CASSWSSSAGELFF.

In nucleotides, the CDR3 is TGTGCCAGCAGTTTGCGGGGGGGCGCAGAAGAGACCCAGTACTTC. It translates to CASSLRGGAEETQYF. The rearrangement links TRBV6-1 to TRBJ2-5; 9 bases match TRBD2. The V segment lost 5 bases and the J segment 3 bases; nucleotides outside the gene matches: 7. CDR1 MNHNS and CDR2 SASEGT come from the germline V gene. This CDR3 spans 15 amino acids.